This TCR beta chain was profiled in a study of cytomegalovirus exposure and HLA in healthy donors. Study findings and constraints: Generally TCR sequences proved uncommon, though certain public TCRs appeared in numerous donors. A list of about 160 TCR beta chains associated with cytomegalovirus was given. Three of the chains that were CMV-associated were confirmed in vitro to be specific for CMV antigens.

Assay: immunoSEQ multiplex PCR; the TCRdb copy retains only in-frame clones and omits some. Of some 250,000 clones listed, 90% were seen once; the top ten hold under 0.45%. A word on this clone: Its target is not known.

Germline V gene lookup returns CDR1 MDHEN and CDR2 SYDVKM. The length of the CDR3 is 16 residues. The V gene end was trimmed by 7 bases and the J gene end by 3 bases; junction bases not matched to a gene: 12. Sequenced material: PBMCs. This TCR derives from a woman younger than 30 in good health and CMV-seronegative. J is TRBJ2-3 and V is TRBV28, with TRBD2 matching over 8 bases. CDR3 nucleotides: TGTGCCAGCAAGCCAGCGGGGGAACCAACAACAGATACGCAGTATTTT. This encodes CASKPAGEPTTDTQYF.